What follows is one T cell receptor (beta chain) and its context. Its cognate antigen is unknown. This may come from a read error, since a much larger clone is one base off. This entry is derived from a study of blood T cells in healthy people across ages. Alongside a J-beta primer mix, a sample-barcoded 5' primer served in a second PCR lasting roughly 6 to 11 cycles. TCRdb processed the 5' RACE reads anew with MiXCR; each CDR3 protein has one entry. The sample holds hundreds of thousands of distinct CDR3 sequences; around 21% are singletons and the top ten take around 3.4%. Points from the study as a whole: Significant beta diversity loss was already apparent by age approximately 38, declining roughly linearly.

Germline V gives CDR1 SGHKS, CDR2 YYEKEE (reference sequence). The CDR3 has 14 residues. Sequencing was performed on blood. The V and J genes are TRBV5-5 and TRBJ2-5; D is uncertain. The J call is doubtful: the DNA matches TRBJ2-1 better. The source is a man between 65 and 85 years old in good health. In DNA form, the CDR3 reads TGTGCCAGCAGCTTCCTAGACTCCTACAATGAGCAGTTCTTC. It is translated as CASSFLDSYNEQFF.